The clone carrying this TCR beta chain was detected many times. The CDR3 is 14 residues long. CDR1 and CDR2 from the germline V gene are SNHLY and FYNNEI. Trimming removed 1 base from V and 5 bases from J, with 12 bases in between. This record comes from a study of regulatory T cells in long-lasting Graves disease. CDR3 regions were amplified by Arm-PCR using iRepertoire HTBI primers to build TCR beta libraries. From the multiplex PCR reads, TCRdb called clonotypes with MiXCR, one entry per CDR3 protein. The sample consists of 550,000 to 700,000 distinct CDR3 sequences, 16% of them appearing once. Indicated time point: newly diagnosed GD, antithyroid drugs for less than 3 months. Extracted RNA from PBMCs served as the source of the TCR library. These sequences were also reported in another study, on T cells in Graves' hyperthyroidism and ophthalmopathy.

The chain has TRBV2 and TRBJ2-7, with D possibly matching TRBD2 (5 bases). Sequenced material: peripheral blood mononuclear cells (PBMCs), taken at new diagnosis, from a patient treated with antithyroid drugs. This sequence originates from a man between 18 and 29 years old with Graves disease. CDR3 nucleotide sequence: TGTGCCAGCAGTGAAGAGAGCCGGGGTAACGAGCAGTACTTC. Translating it yields CASSEESRGNEQYF. The full variable domain, with the rest looked up from reference TRBV2 and TRBJ2-7, is EPEVTQTPSHQVTQMGQEVILRCVPISNHLYFYWYRQILGQKVEFLVSFYNNEISEKSEIFDDQFSVERPDGSNFTLKIRSTKLEDSAMYFCASSEESRGNEQYFGPGTRLTVT.